This record looks at one T cell receptor (beta chain) sequence and its context. Its antigen is undetermined. Germline CDR1 MNHEY, CDR2 SVGAGI. The CDR3 is 13 residues long. Trimming left V 5 bases short and J 8 bases short, with 13 bases between. These data originate in a study of blood T cells in healthy people across ages. Primers used in a second PCR of about 7 to 12 cycles were a sample-barcoded 5' primer and a J-beta primer mix. TCRdb reprocessed the 5' RACE reads via MiXCR and lists one record per CDR3 protein. The profile shows 1.5 million or so distinct CDR3 sequences, roughly 45% of them singletons. Overall study results and limits: Among long-lived donors, naive CD4+ cells were more numerous and diversity higher than in aged donors.

Sequenced input: blood. The TCR originated in a woman aged 18-29 years in good health. The genes are TRBV6-5 and TRBJ2-4; tentatively, D is TRBD2 (5 bases). CDR3 nucleotides: TGTGCCAGCAGTAGGGCCATCGGGGACATTCAGTACTTC. Protein: CASSRAIGDIQYF.